The source of this T cell receptor beta chain is a study of blood T cells in healthy people across ages. With a J-beta primer mix and a sample-barcoded 5' primer, a second PCR ran about 6 to 11 cycles. At least 2.5 million CDR3-containing paired-end reads were obtained per sample. TCRdb ran MiXCR on the 5' RACE reads and lists one entry per CDR3 protein. The data hold roughly 1,800,000 distinct CDR3 sequences, with roughly 49% observed a single time. This clonotype was recorded at least ten times. Input material: blood. This sequence originates from a woman aged 40-49 years in good health.

The CDR3: CSVREQDAYEQYF. Here the CDR3 DNA reads TGCAGCGTTCGAGAGCAGGACGCCTACGAGCAGTACTTC. J is TRBJ2-7 and V is TRBV29-1; no firm D call. V lost 5 bases and J 2 bases, leaving 13 bases between the germline ends. CDR1 SQVTM and CDR2 ANQGSEA come from the germline V gene. The CDR3 sequence is 13 residues long.